The source of this TCR beta chain is a study of radiation and T cells in renal cell carcinoma. Findings and caveats of the study: From baseline, blood top tumor clonotypes peaked at 2 weeks post-radiation. Pretreatment tumor biopsies were lacking, so baseline clonotypes are unknown.

In the case of this clone: Its antigen remains unknown.

Germline V gives CDR1 MNHEY, CDR2 SVGAGI. The CDR3 is made up of 15 amino acids. The V gene lost 0 bases and the J gene lost 2 bases, with 11 bases spanning the gap. Sequencing used immunoSEQ multiplex PCR; TCRdb keeps in-frame clones, though not all of them. The sample yields approximately 83,000 clones, about 82% seen once. As for time point: blood 4 weeks post-SBRT, at nephrectomy. Treatment described: 15 Gy SBRT to primary tumor, nephrectomy 4 weeks later. Nephrectomy followed 15 Gy stereotactic body radiation by 4 weeks. The patient's renal cell carcinoma had clear cell pathology. The TCR sequence derives from a man between 45 and 60 years old with renal cell carcinoma. Here the sequenced sample was blood, taken from a patient whose treatment included radiotherapy and nephrectomy. The V and J genes are TRBV6-5 and TRBJ2-7; D remains unclear. The CDR3 spells CASSYSSVSPYEQYF. DNA of the CDR3: TGTGCCAGCAGTTACTCGTCCGTGTCTCCCTACGAGCAGTACTTC.